This T cell receptor beta chain was recorded in a study of CD8 T cells in ankylosing spondylitis (dated by TCRdb to between 2016 and 2019). Looking at the study overall: To find TCR variants linked to disease, the study profiled T cell receptor beta repertoires in ankylosing spondylitis patients and healthy donors. The full study cohort comprised 25 or so ankylosing spondylitis patients and 85 to 120 healthy donors. Peripheral blood was sampled, and synovial fluid was also collected from ankylosing spondylitis patients. The investigation overall reported the following: Some TCR beta motif variants had previously been reported in synovial fluid and blood of reactive arthritis patients, which suggested common disease-initiation mechanisms. Significant enrichment of the disease-linked clones was reported in matched synovial fluid samples from ankylosing spondylitis patients. Blood from ankylosing spondylitis patients appeared to be characterized by a TCR beta motif made up of several highly homologous amino acid variants. In peripheral blood, the disease-linked clones were found at relatively low frequencies and had a CD8+ phenotype.

Sequencing was carried out with an Illumina HiSeq 2500. TCR beta libraries were prepared by quantitative 5'-RACE with molecular barcodes. On the authors' methods: A new computational method based on a probabilistic model of VDJ rearrangement was used to identify disease-linked TCR variants. TCRdb trimmed public reads at Q25 via fastp, called clones via MiXCR and kept in-frame beta chains. Rows with one shared CDR3 protein collapse into an entry with the most common genes and DNA. These V and J calls rely on TCRdb rather than the paper's analysis. This sample comprises 150,000 to 200,000 distinct CDR3 sequences, roughly 10% of them detected only once. The ten largest clonotypes hold less than 15% of the sample. Trimming accounts for 2 bases at V and 8 bases at J, while the number of junction bases matched to no gene is 8. The CDR3, from cysteine to phenylalanine, totals 14 residues. This entry keeps only the CDR3 DNA: 42 bases, framed from base 1.

This clonotype was counted many times. The target of this receptor is not known. No base quality information exists; no much larger clone differs at one position. The clonotype comes from a female donor with ankylosing spondylitis or in good health (not recorded which). The chain is assembled from TRBV12-3 or TRBV12-4 and TRBJ1-1; 7 middle bases align to TRBD1. Material for sequencing was blood, either unsorted or a sorted T cell fraction (not recorded which). The DNA is as follows: TGTGCCAGCAGTTTATCCCTCAGGGGGGAGGAAGCTTTCTTT. This encodes CASSLSLRGEEAFF.